Below, 7 T cell receptor beta chains from the same sample are listed, as sequenced in a study of blood T cell repertoires in COVID-19. Profiled with immunoSEQ multiplex PCR; TCRdb holds only in-frame clones, not every one. The sample holds 300,000 to 350,000 clones; approximately 85% are singletons and the top ten take 2.2%. Sequenced sample: PBMCs or T cells enriched from blood (not recorded which). The origin of the receptors is a man aged 30 to 45 who had recovered from COVID-19.

This clone was detected once. The chain has TRBV6-5 and TRBJ2-6; TRBD2 is a possible D gene (5 bases). CDR3 size: 14 residues. The ends were cut back, 10 bases at V and 3 bases at J, with 13 bases in the middle. Germline assignment: CDR1 MNHEY and CDR2 SVGAGI. The CDR3 sequence: CATGGLVGANVLTF. The CDR3 coding sequence is TGTGCCACCGGCGGGTTGGTTGGGGCCAACGTCCTGACTTTC.

DNA of the CDR3: TGCGCCAGCAGCTCTAACACAGATACGCAGTATTTT. Translating it yields CASSSNTDTQYF. V and J are TRBV5-1 and TRBJ2-3; D is undetermined. Germline V lookup: CDR1 SGHRS, CDR2 YFSETQ. The CDR3 spans 12 residues. Trimming stripped 3 bases from V and 2 bases from J, with 4 bases between. The complete variable domain, with remaining parts taken from reference TRBV5-1 and TRBJ2-3, reads KAGVTQTPRYLIKTRGQQVTLSCSPISGHRSVSWYQQTPGQGLQFLFEYFSETQRNKGNFPGRFSGRQFSNSRSEMNVSTLELGDSALYLCASSSNTDTQYFGPGTRLTVL.

This clone came up once. V and J are TRBV19 and TRBJ1-2; a possible D gene is TRBD1 (5 bases). The CDR3 spans 16 residues. In germline, CDR1 is LNHDA, CDR2 SQIVND (reference sequence). V was cut by 11 bases and J by 4 bases, with 26 bases left in between. The CDR3 nucleotides read TGTGCCGAAAAAGGCCAGGGCTCCCCAACGTTCTATGGCTACACCTTC. Protein: CAEKGQGSPTFYGYTF.

The chain uses TRBV10-1 and TRBJ2-7; a weak D match, TRBD1 (6 bases). This CDR3 has 14 residues. The V gene lost 3 bases and the J gene lost 5 bases, with 14 bases spanning the gap. Germline CDR1 and CDR2: WNHNN and SYGVQD (reference sequence). The CDR3 spells CASSESQGKHEQYF. The CDR3, as DNA: TGCGCCAGCAGTGAATCGCAGGGGAAACACGAGCAGTACTTC.

This rearrangement joins TRBV29-1 to TRBJ1-5; TRBD1 aligns across 9 bases. CDR3 length: 12 residues. Per the germline V gene, CDR1 is SQVTM and CDR2 is ANQGSEA. The CDR3 region has the DNA TGCAGTGCACAGGGGGCTAATCAGCCCCAGCATTTT. Its protein is CSAQGANQPQHF.

The chain couples TRBV27 to TRBJ2-7; 7 bases map to TRBD1. The CDR3 is 15 amino acids. V shed 7 bases, J shed 6 bases, and the junction held 15 bases outside the gene matches. Germline V gene lookup returns CDR1 MNHEY and CDR2 SMNVEV (reference sequence). The CDR3 region is CASTLEGGLLGEQYF. Here the CDR3 DNA reads TGTGCCAGCACCCTGGAAGGGGGCCTCCTTGGCGAGCAGTACTTC.

This clone was found a few times. This chain links TRBV6-2 or TRBV6-3 with TRBJ1-2; 8 bases agree with TRBD1. The V gene's germline CDR1 is MNHEY and CDR2 SVGEGT. V lost 0 bases to trimming and J lost 8 bases; unmatched junction nucleotides: 14. The length of the CDR3 is 17 residues. The chain's CDR3 is CASSYSRTGTSNAGYTF. CDR3 sequence (DNA): TGTGCCAGCAGTTACTCGAGGACAGGGACGTCTAATGCGGGCTACACCTTC.